A single sample is the source of the 20 T cell receptor beta chains below, sequenced in a study of shared clonotypes between healthy human individuals. Sequenced by immunoSEQ multiplex PCR; TCRdb stores in-frame clones only, minus some. The sample gives about 560,000 clones, 70% to 80% of which show up once; about 11% is in the top ten. Material: PBMCs. The receptor set was obtained from a woman in her 40s in good health. Some clones in this sample may be carry-over from other donors' samples.

The sample holds one count of this clone. V usage is TRBV23-1 and J usage is TRBJ2-1; 8 bases align to TRBD1. TRBV23-1 is labeled an ORF, and its function is uncertain. This CDR3 comprises 16 residues. With 0 bases clipped from V and 2 bases from J, the junction kept 3 bases outside the gene matches. This CDR3 is CASSQSEDRAYNEQFF. CDR3 coding DNA: TGCGCCAGCAGTCAATCTGAGGACAGGGCCTACAATGAGCAGTTCTTC.

The chain links TRBV28 to TRBJ2-3, with 10 bases matching TRBD1. J was trimmed by 7 bases and V by 3 bases; bases with no gene match: 13. This CDR3 is built from 17 residues. Germline V gene sequence: CDR1 MDHEN, CDR2 SYDVKM. In DNA form, the CDR3 reads TGTGCCAGCAGTTTTGGGGGGGCGACAGGGGGCTCAAATACGCAGTATTTT. Its protein is CASSFGGATGGSNTQYF. Variable domain in full (rest from reference TRBV28 and TRBJ2-3): DVKVTQSSRYLVKRTGEKVFLECVQDMDHENMFWYRQDPGLGLRLIYFSYDVKMKEKGDIPEGYSVSREKKERFSLILESASTNQTSMYLCASSFGGATGGSNTQYFGPGTRLTVL.

The genes are TRBV5-1 and TRBJ2-5; D uncertain. This CDR3 contains 12 residues. Germline CDR1 reads SGHRS; CDR2 reads YFSETQ. Trimming cost V 4 bases and J 5 bases, with 9 bases left between them. Here the CDR3 reads CASSEVWETQYF. The CDR3 DNA sequence: TGCGCCAGCAGCGAGGTGTGGGAGACCCAGTACTTC.

CDR3 nucleotide sequence: TGTGCCAGCAGCCACCGTCGGGGACAGGGGTGGGATACGCAGTATTTT. Protein sequence: CASSHRRGQGWDTQYF. The chain combines TRBV14 with TRBJ2-3; 10 bases align to TRBD1. The CDR3 is 16 amino acids. Germline V CDR1 and CDR2: SGHDN, FVKESK. V shed 3 bases and J 6 bases; nucleotides not matched to a gene: 9.

The CDR3 bases are TGCGCCAGCAGCTTGGTCGCAGAGCCCAATGAGCAGTTCTTC. Translation gives CASSLVAEPNEQFF. The chain carries TRBV5-1 and TRBJ2-1; no firm D call. Between the trimmed V and J ends, which lost 0 bases and 6 bases, there was a span of 10 bases. This CDR3 is built from 14 residues. CDR1 SGHRS and CDR2 YFSETQ come from the germline V gene.

Points on this clone: A read error may be the cause here, since a much bigger clone is one base away. Other nucleotide sequences from this sample produce the same CDR3. The genes are TRBV7-6 and TRBJ2-5, with 7 bases matching TRBD1. Germline loops: CDR1 SGHVS, CDR2 FNYEAQ. The CDR3 runs 14 residues. With V trimmed by 1 base and J by 9 bases, 8 bases remained unmatched. In DNA, the CDR3 is TGTGCCAGCAGCTTAGAGAGGGGGCCCTTCCCCCAGTACTTC. It is translated as CASSLERGPFPQYF.

The chain has TRBV27 and TRBJ1-1; D perhaps matches TRBD1 (5 bases). V was shortened by 5 bases and J by 8 bases, with 21 bases between the two germline ends. CDR3 length: 15 amino acids. Germline lookup yields CDR1 MNHEY and CDR2 SMNVEV (reference sequence). In nucleotides, the CDR3 is TGTGCCAGCAGTCCGCTTGGGACGGCTCTCCTCGAAGCTTTCTTT. This sequence encodes CASSPLGTALLEAFF.

This chain connects TRBV19 to TRBJ1-1, with D perhaps matching TRBD1 (5 bases). The CDR3 length is 13 residues. The V gene lost 6 bases and the J gene lost 2 bases, with 10 bases spanning the gap. Germline V lookup: CDR1 LNHDA, CDR2 SQIVND (reference sequence). CDR3 bases: TGTGCCAGTAGCCAGACAGAAAACACTGAAGCTTTCTTT. It yields the protein CASSQTENTEAFF.

The V and J genes are TRBV28 and TRBJ2-3, with D unresolved. The V gene's germline CDR1 is MDHEN and CDR2 SYDVKM. This CDR3 comprises 15 residues. Trimming shortened V by 0 bases and J by 1 base, and 8 bases separated the two germline ends. The CDR3 loop reads CASSLWDGRTDTQYF. The CDR3 nucleotides read TGTGCCAGCAGTTTATGGGACGGCCGCACAGATACGCAGTATTTT.

The rearrangement joins TRBV19 to TRBJ1-2, with D unclear. V was clipped by 7 bases and J by 0 bases, with 18 bases between them. Germline CDR1 reads LNHDA; CDR2 reads SQIVND (reference sequence). The CDR3 spans 16 residues. The CDR3 nucleotides read TGTGCCAGTACGACGGGTGACCTAGGAGCTAACTATGGCTACACCTTC. Translated, it gives CASTTGDLGANYGYTF.

Of note for this clone: Relative to the germline gene, one junction end is altered; a read error may explain this. V usage is TRBV2 and J usage is TRBJ2-3; 9 positions agree with TRBD2. The germline CDR1 and CDR2 sequences are SNHLY and FYNNEI. This CDR3 is built from 11 residues. DNA for the CDR3: TGTGCCAGCAGGGAGGCGGGGGGGCCCCTTTTT. This codes for CASREAGGPLF.

Turning to this clone: Different DNA sequences within this sample yield the same CDR3. The chain joins TRBV28 to TRBJ1-1; D gene unclear. The germline gives CDR1 MDHEN, CDR2 SYDVKM. V was shortened by 8 bases and J by 2 bases, with 12 bases between the two germline ends. CDR3 length equals 13 residues. CDR3 nucleotides: TGTGCCAGCCGTAGCGGAGTCAACACTGAAGCTTTCTTT. This encodes CASRSGVNTEAFF.

The genes are TRBV5-1 and TRBJ2-6; TRBD2 might be the D (7 bases). Germline V CDR1 and CDR2: SGHRS, YFSETQ. The CDR3 extends over 15 amino acids. V was shortened by 4 bases and J by 5 bases, with 13 bases between the two germline ends. The CDR3 loop reads CASSPGGARANVLTF. The CDR3 DNA follows: TGCGCCAGCAGCCCTGGGGGGGCTAGGGCCAACGTCCTGACTTTC.

This clone was detected a few times. The chain couples TRBV2 to TRBJ2-5; 12 bases map to TRBD2. The closer fit of TRBJ2-7 to the DNA end suggests the J call may be wrong. This CDR3 is built from 17 residues. Germline V gene data show CDR1 as SNHLY and CDR2 as FYNNEI. CDR3 sequence reads: CASIGTSGSGGETEQYF. CDR3 nucleotide sequence: TGTGCCAGCATTGGGACTAGCGGGTCGGGGGGTGAGACCGAGCAGTACTTC.

This chain uses TRBV7-9 with TRBJ2-5; D tentatively reads TRBD1 or TRBD2 (6 bases each). Trimming left V 4 bases short and J 1 base short, with 13 bases between. The CDR3 sequence is 15 residues long. Germline values: CDR1 SEHNR, CDR2 FQNEAQ (reference sequence). The CDR3 region has the DNA TGTGCCAGCAGCTCGGGGGCGAGCACCCAAGAGACCCAGTACTTC. This sequence encodes CASSSGASTQETQYF.

This clone was counted only a few times. This chain joins TRBV12-2 and TRBJ2-7; the D call of TRBD1 is as the table states it, not checked on the DNA. TRBV12-2 is flagged as a pseudogene. The CDR3 has 16 amino acids. The CDR3 is CASRSKAQGSSYEQYF. CDR3 DNA: TGTGCAAGTCGCTCTAAAGCCCAGGGGAGCTCCTACGAGCAGTACTTC.

This clone was counted only a few times. J is TRBJ2-2 and V is TRBV4-3, with 10 positions matching TRBD2. CDR1 LGHNA and CDR2 YSLEER come from the germline V gene. The ends lost 1 base at V and 2 bases at J; junction bases unmatched: 7. The length of the CDR3 is 18 residues. In DNA form, the CDR3 reads TGCGCCAGCAGCCAAGCCCTAGCGGGAGTATTAAACACCGGGGAGCTGTTTTTT. Its protein is CASSQALAGVLNTGELFF.

In this sample, this clone turned up many times. The CDR3 is CASSLTLLGQGGAEAFF. As DNA, the CDR3 is TGCGCCAGCAGCTTGACCTTGCTCGGACAGGGTGGGGCTGAAGCTTTCTTT. The chain couples TRBV5-1 to TRBJ1-1, with 8 bases fitting TRBD1. Germline V gene sequence: CDR1 SGHRS, CDR2 YFSETQ. This CDR3 contains 17 residues. The V and J ends lost 1 base and 6 bases, in that order; junction bases with no gene match: 14.

The rearrangement joins TRBV5-6 to TRBJ1-4; D is undetermined. The CDR3 runs to 16 residues. Looked up from germline, CDR1 is SGHDT and CDR2 is YYEEEE. V dropped 6 bases and J dropped 7 bases, with 22 bases sitting between them. The CDR3 region has the DNA TGTGCCAGCACCCTGGCCCGGCCAGACCGGGGTGAAAAACTGTTTTTT. The encoded protein is CASTLARPDRGEKLFF.

As for this clone: A much larger clonotype is one base distant, so this may be a read error. The chain links TRBV4-2 to TRBJ2-3; D gene ambiguous. The CDR3 is 15 amino acids. The V and J ends lost 1 base and 0 bases respectively, with 8 bases between them. Germline V gives CDR1 LGHNA, CDR2 YNFKEQ. The CDR3 DNA is TGTGCCAGCAGCCAAGGCGACGGTAGCACAGATACGCAGTATTTT. Residues: CASSQGDGSTDTQYF.